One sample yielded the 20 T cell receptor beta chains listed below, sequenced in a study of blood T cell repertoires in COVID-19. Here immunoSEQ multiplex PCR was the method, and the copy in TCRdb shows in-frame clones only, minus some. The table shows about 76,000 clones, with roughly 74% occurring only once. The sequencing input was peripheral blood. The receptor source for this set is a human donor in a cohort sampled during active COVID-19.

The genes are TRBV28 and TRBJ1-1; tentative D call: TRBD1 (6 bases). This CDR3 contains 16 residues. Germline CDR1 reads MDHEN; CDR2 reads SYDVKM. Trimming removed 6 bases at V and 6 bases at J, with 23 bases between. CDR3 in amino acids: CASRAPGHPSNPEAFF. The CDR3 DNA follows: TGTGCCAGCAGGGCACCGGGACACCCCTCCAACCCTGAAGCTTTCTTT.

CDR3 region: CSVVFTRKGGSGANVLTF. The CDR3 DNA follows: TGCAGCGTTGTTTTTACCCGGAAAGGCGGTTCTGGGGCCAACGTCCTGACTTTC. This chain joins TRBV29-1 and TRBJ2-6; D gene ambiguous. Trimming shortened V by 4 bases and J by 1 base, and 20 bases separated the two germline ends. Germline V lookup: CDR1 SQVTM, CDR2 ANQGSEA. The CDR3 spans 18 residues.

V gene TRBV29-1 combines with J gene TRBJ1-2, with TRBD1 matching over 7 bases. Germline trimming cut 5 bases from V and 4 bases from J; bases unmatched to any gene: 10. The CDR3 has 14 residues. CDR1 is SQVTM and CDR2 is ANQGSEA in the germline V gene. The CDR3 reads CSVRTGVGGYGYTF. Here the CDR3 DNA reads TGCAGCGTTCGAACAGGGGTCGGCGGCTATGGCTACACCTTC.

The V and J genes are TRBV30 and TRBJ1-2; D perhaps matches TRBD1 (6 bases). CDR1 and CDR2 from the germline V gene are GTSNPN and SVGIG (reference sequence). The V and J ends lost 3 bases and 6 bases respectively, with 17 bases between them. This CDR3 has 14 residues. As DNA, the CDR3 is TGTGCCTGGAGCCCCAGGGGTGGCATCCATGGCTACACCTTC. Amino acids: CAWSPRGGIHGYTF.

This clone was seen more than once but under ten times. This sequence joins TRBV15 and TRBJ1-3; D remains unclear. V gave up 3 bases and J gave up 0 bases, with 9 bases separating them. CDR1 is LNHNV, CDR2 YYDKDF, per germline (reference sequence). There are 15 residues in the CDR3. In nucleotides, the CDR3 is TGTGCCACCAGCAGTGGACTCAGCTCTGGAAACACCATATATTTT. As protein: CATSSGLSSGNTIYF.

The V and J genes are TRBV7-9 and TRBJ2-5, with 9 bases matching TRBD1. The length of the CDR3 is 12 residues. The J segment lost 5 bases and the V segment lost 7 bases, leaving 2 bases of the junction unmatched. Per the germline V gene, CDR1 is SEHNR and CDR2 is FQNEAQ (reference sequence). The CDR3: CASNGQGETQYF. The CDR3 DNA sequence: TGTGCCAGCAACGGACAGGGGGAGACCCAGTACTTC.

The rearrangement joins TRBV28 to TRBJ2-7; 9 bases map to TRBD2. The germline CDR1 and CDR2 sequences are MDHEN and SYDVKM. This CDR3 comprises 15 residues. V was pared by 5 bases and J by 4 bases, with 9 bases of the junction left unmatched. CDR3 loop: CASSISGSFSYEQYF. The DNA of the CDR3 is TGTGCCAGCAGTATTAGCGGGAGTTTTAGTTACGAGCAGTACTTC.

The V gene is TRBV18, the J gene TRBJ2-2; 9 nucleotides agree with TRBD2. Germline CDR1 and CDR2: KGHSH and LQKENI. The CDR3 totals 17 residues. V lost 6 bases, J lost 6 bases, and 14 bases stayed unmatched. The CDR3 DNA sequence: TGTGCCAGCTCCCCCGCCTTAGCGGGAGATCGCCCCGGGGAGCTGTTTTTT. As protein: CASSPALAGDRPGELFF.

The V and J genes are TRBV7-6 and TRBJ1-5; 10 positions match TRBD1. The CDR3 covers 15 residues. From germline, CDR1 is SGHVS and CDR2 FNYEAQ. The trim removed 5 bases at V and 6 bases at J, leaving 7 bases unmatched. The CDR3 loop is CASSPRQGAGQPQHF. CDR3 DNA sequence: TGTGCCAGCAGCCCTAGACAGGGGGCTGGTCAGCCCCAGCATTTT. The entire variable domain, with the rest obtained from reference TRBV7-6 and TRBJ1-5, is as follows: GAGVSQSPRYKVTKRGQDVALRCDPISGHVSLYWYRQALGQGPEFLTYFNYEAQQDKSGLPNDRFSAERPEGSISTLTIQRTEQRDSAMYRCASSPRQGAGQPQHFGDGTRLSIL.

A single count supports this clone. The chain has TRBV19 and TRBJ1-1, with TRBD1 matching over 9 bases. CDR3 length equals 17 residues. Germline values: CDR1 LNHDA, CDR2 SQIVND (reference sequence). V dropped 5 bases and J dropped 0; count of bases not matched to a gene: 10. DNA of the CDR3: TGTGCCAGTAGTGGGACAGGGAATGGCTTAATGAACACTGAAGCTTTCTTT. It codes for CASSGTGNGLMNTEAFF.

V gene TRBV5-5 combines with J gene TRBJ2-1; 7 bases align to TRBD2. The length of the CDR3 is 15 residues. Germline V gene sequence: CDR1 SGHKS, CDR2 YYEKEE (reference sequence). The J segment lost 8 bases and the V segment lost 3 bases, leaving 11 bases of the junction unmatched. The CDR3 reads CASSSTSAGYHEQFF. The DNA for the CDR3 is TGTGCCAGCAGCTCCACCTCAGCGGGATATCATGAGCAGTTCTTC. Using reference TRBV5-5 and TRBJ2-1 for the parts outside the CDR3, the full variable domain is DAGVTQSPTHLIKTRGQQVTLRCSPISGHKSVSWYQQVLGQGPQFIFQYYEKEERGRGNFPDRFSARQFPNYSSELNVNALLLGDSALYLCASSSTSAGYHEQFFGPGTRLTVL.

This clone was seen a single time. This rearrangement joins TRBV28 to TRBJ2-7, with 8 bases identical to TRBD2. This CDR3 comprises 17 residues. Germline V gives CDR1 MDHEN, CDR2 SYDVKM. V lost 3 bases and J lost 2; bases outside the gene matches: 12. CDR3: CASSFASGSIPAYEQYF. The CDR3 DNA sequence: TGTGCCAGCAGTTTTGCCAGCGGGAGTATCCCAGCCTACGAGCAGTACTTC.

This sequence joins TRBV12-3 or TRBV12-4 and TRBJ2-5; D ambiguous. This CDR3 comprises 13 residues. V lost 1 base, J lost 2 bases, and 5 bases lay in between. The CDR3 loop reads CASSLDRQETQYF. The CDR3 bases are TGTGCCAGCAGTTTAGACCGGCAAGAGACCCAGTACTTC.

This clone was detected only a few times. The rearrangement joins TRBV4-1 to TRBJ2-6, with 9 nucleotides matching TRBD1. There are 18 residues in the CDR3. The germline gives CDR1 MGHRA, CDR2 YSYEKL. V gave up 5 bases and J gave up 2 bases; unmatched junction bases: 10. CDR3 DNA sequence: TGCGCCAGCAGCGCATCCGGGACAGGGTCCGCTGGGGCCAACGTCCTGACTTTC. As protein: CASSASGTGSAGANVLTF.

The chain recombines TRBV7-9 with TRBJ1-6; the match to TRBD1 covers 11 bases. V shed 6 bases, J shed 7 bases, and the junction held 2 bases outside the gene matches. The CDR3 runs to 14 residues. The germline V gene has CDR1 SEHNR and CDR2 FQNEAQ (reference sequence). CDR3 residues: CASRGQGENSPLHF. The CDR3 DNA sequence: TGTGCCAGCAGGGGACAGGGGGAGAATTCACCCCTCCACTTT.

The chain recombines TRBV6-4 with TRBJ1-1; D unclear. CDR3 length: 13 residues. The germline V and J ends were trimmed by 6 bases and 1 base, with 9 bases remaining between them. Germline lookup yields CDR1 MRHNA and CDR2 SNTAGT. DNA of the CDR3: TGTGCCAGCAGCTCTAAGTCGAACACTGAAGCTTTCTTT. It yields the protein CASSSKSNTEAFF.

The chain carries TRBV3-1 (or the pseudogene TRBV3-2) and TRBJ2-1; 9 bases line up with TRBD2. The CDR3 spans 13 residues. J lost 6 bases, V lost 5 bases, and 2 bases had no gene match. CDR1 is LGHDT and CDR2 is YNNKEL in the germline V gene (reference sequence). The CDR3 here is CASSFSGSNEQFF. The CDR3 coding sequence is TGTGCCAGCAGCTTTAGCGGGAGCAATGAGCAGTTCTTC.

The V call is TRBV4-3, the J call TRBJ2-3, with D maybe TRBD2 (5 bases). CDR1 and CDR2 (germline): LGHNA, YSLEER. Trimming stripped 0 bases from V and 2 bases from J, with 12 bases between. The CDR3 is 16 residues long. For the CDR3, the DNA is TGCGCCAGCAGCCAAGAACCCTCCCGGGACACAGATACGCAGTATTTT. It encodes CASSQEPSRDTDTQYF.

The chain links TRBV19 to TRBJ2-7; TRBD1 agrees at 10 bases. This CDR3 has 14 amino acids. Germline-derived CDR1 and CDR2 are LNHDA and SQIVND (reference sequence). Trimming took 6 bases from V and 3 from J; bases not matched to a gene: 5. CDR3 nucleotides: TGTGCCAGTAGACGGACAGGGGGAGGCTACGAGCAGTACTTC. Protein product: CASRRTGGGYEQYF.

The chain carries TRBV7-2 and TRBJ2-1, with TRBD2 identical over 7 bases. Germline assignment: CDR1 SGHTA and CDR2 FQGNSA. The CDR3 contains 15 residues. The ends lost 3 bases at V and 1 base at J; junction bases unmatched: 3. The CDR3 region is CASSLGGRSYNEQFF. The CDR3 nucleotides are TGTGCCAGCAGCTTGGGCGGGAGATCCTACAATGAGCAGTTCTTC. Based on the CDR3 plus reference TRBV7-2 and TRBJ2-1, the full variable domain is GAGVSQSPSNKVTEKGKDVELRCDPISGHTALYWYRQSLGQGLEFLIYFQGNSAPDKSGLPSDRFSAERTGGSVSTLTIQRTQQEDSAVYLCASSLGGRSYNEQFFGPGTRLTVL.